These 29 T cell receptor beta chains were all obtained from the same sample, sequenced in a study of beta chain features in type 1 diabetes. The study reverse transcribed the entire isolated RNA, so it sequenced expressed TCRB transcripts. Here immunoSEQ multiplex PCR was the method, and the copy in TCRdb shows in-frame clones only, minus some. Of under 500,000 clones listed, 30% are singletons. Sequenced sample: naive CD4+ T cells from blood. The source is a man younger than 35 in good health.

This clone occurred a few times. The chain is built from TRBV2 and TRBJ2-1, with D perhaps TRBD2 (6 bases). Trimming stripped 3 bases from V and 12 bases from J, with 18 bases between. Germline values: CDR1 SNHLY, CDR2 FYNNEI. This CDR3 spans 14 amino acids. CDR3: CASSDYGTSSLQFF. DNA of the CDR3: TGTGCCAGCAGTGATTACGGGACTTCCTCGCTGCAGTTCTTC.

The chain carries TRBV5-1 and TRBJ2-5; D is perhaps TRBD1 or TRBD2 (5 bases each). The CDR3 length is 15 residues. Germline CDR1 SGHRS, CDR2 YFSETQ. Trimming shortened V by 5 bases and J by 3 bases, and 17 bases separated the two germline ends. CDR3 region: CASRLAGTEEETQYF. In nucleotides, the CDR3 is TGCGCCAGCAGGCTTGCCGGGACGGAGGAAGAGACCCAGTACTTC.

This clone has a handful of counts. This rearrangement joins TRBV21-1 to TRBJ2-1. TRBV21-1 is reported as a pseudogene. The CDR3 runs 14 residues. CDR3 loop: CASTLGGLYNEQFF. For the CDR3, the DNA is TGTGCCAGCACCCTAGGGGGACTGTACAATGAGCAGTTCTTC.

The chain combines TRBV7-8 with TRBJ2-1; no firm D call. Per the germline V gene, CDR1 is SGHVS and CDR2 is FQNEAQ. Trimming left V 3 bases short and J 4 bases short, with 13 bases between. This CDR3 comprises 15 residues. CDR3 residues: CASSFSPNPYNEQFF. CDR3 in DNA: TGTGCCAGCAGCTTCTCCCCGAACCCGTACAATGAGCAGTTCTTC.

In this sample, this clone turned up once. The chain carries TRBV7-2 and TRBJ2-7; 7 bases line up with TRBD1. This CDR3 comprises 16 residues. V lost 6 bases and J lost 1; bases outside the gene matches: 12. Per germline, CDR1 SGHTA and CDR2 FQGNSA. In DNA, the CDR3 is TGTGCCAGCAGGCCTTGGCTCGGGACAGCTTCCTACGAGCAGTACTTC. It is translated as CASRPWLGTASYEQYF.

The chain joins TRBV4-2 to TRBJ2-7; D may be TRBD2 (5 bases). CDR1 LGHNA and CDR2 YNFKEQ come from the germline V gene. V gave up 1 base and J gave up 6 bases, with 7 bases separating them. The CDR3 has 12 amino acids. The CDR3 nucleotides are TGTGCCAGCAGCCAAGGCGGGTTCGAGCAGTACTTC. Its protein product is CASSQGGFEQYF.

CDR3 bases: TGTGCCAGCACCCTCGGGGGTAGCTCCTACAATGAGCAGTTCTTC. Its protein is CASTLGGSSYNEQFF. The chain has TRBV9 and TRBJ2-1, with TRBD2 as a possible D gene (6 bases). This CDR3 contains 15 residues. Germline V gene sequence: CDR1 SGDLS, CDR2 YYNGEE. V was pared by 6 bases and J by 0 bases, with 13 bases between.

This clone was observed a handful of times. The chain carries TRBV4-3 and TRBJ2-7; 14 bases match TRBD2. V gave up 4 bases and J gave up 5 bases; unmatched junction bases: 4. Germline V gene data show CDR1 as LGHNA and CDR2 as YSLEER. The CDR3 loop spans 15 amino acids. The DNA for the CDR3 is TGCGCCAGCAGCCGGGGACTAGCGGGAGTAAACGAGCAGTACTTC. Amino acid sequence: CASSRGLAGVNEQYF.

This clone was found a few times. The genes are TRBV7-2 and TRBJ2-5; TRBD1 agrees at 7 bases. The CDR3 length is 16 residues. J was trimmed by 5 bases and V by 5 bases; bases with no gene match: 14. Germline V lookup: CDR1 SGHTA, CDR2 FQGNSA. DNA for the CDR3: TGTGCCAGCAGCCTGAGGGGGACAGTCCCCAAGGAGACCCAGTACTTC. Its protein product is CASSLRGTVPKETQYF.

This chain joins TRBV27 and TRBJ1-1, with 7 bases that match TRBD1. CDR3 length: 13 amino acids. CDR1 MNHEY and CDR2 SMNVEV come from the germline V gene (reference sequence). V gave up 4 bases and J gave up 8 bases; unmatched junction bases: 7. CDR3: CASSSYRGTEAFF. DNA of the CDR3: TGTGCCAGCAGTTCATACAGGGGCACCGAAGCTTTCTTT.

The chain has TRBV15 and TRBJ1-5; D might be TRBD1 (6 bases). The germline V gene encodes CDR1 LNHNV and CDR2 YYDKDF (reference sequence). Deletions cut 1 base from V and 1 base from J, with 11 bases between. The CDR3 consists of 16 residues. In nucleotides, the CDR3 is TGTGCCACCAGCAGAGCCCCAGGGGCCAGCAATCAGCCCCAGCATTTT. Protein: CATSRAPGASNQPQHF.

The chain is built from TRBV19 and TRBJ2-3; D is possibly TRBD2 (5 bases). The germline CDR1 and CDR2 sequences are LNHDA and SQIVND (reference sequence). The ends were cut back, 6 bases at V and 3 bases at J, with 10 bases in the middle. This CDR3 comprises 13 residues. CDR3 loop: CASRYTGTDTQYF. CDR3 nucleotide sequence: TGTGCCAGTAGGTACACGGGAACAGATACGCAGTATTTT.

The chain uses TRBV30 and TRBJ2-4, with D unclear. This CDR3 has 12 residues. CDR1 GTSNPN and CDR2 SVGIG come from the germline V gene (reference sequence). The V end was cut by 0 bases, the J end by 3 bases, with 3 bases between. CDR3 sequence: CAWSVLKNIQYF. The CDR3 DNA follows: TGTGCCTGGAGTGTACTCAAAAACATTCAGTACTTC. The full variable domain, in which reference TRBV30 and TRBJ2-4 provide the parts outside the CDR3, is SQTIHQWPATLVQPVGSPLSLECTVEGTSNPNLYWYRQAAGRGLQLLFYSVGIGQISSEVPQNLSASRPQDRQFILSSKKLLLSDSGFYLCAWSVLKNIQYFGAGTRLSVL.

This clone was recorded a few times. The CDR3, as DNA: TGTGCCACCAGCAGAGTAGACAGGGACTATGGCTACACCTTC. Its protein product is CATSRVDRDYGYTF. This rearrangement joins TRBV15 to TRBJ1-2, with 7 bases that match TRBD1. CDR3 length: 14 residues. J was trimmed by 3 bases and V by 1 base; bases with no gene match: 2. The germline V gene encodes CDR1 LNHNV and CDR2 YYDKDF (reference sequence).

The chain recombines TRBV29-1 with TRBJ2-3, with TRBD1 matching 8 bases. Germline V gene sequence: CDR1 SQVTM, CDR2 ANQGSEA. Unmatched junction bases numbered 9, after V lost 6 bases and J lost 1 base. The CDR3 contains 15 residues. CDR3 nucleotides: TGCAGCGTGGCGCGGACAGGGAAAGGCACAGATACGCAGTATTTT. Translation gives CSVARTGKGTDTQYF.

The rearrangement links TRBV9 to TRBJ1-1; possibly TRBD1 for D (5 bases). V lost 2 bases to trimming and J lost 1 base, with 9 bases between them. This CDR3 has 14 amino acids. Germline CDR1 and CDR2: SGDLS and YYNGEE. The CDR3 is CASSVQTANTEAFF. CDR3 nucleotides: TGTGCCAGCAGCGTCCAGACAGCGAACACTGAAGCTTTCTTT.

This chain joins TRBV28 and TRBJ2-5; 8 nucleotides match TRBD1. The CDR3 spans 14 residues. Germline-derived CDR1 and CDR2 are MDHEN and SYDVKM. Germline trimming cut 11 bases from V and 2 bases from J; bases unmatched to any gene: 10. The DNA of the CDR3 is TGTGCCCATGGGGCAGGGGGCCGTCAAGAGACCCAGTACTTC. Protein product: CAHGAGGRQETQYF.

J is TRBJ1-5 and V is TRBV30; D ambiguous. The V gene lost 3 bases and the J gene lost 0 bases, with 12 bases spanning the gap. CDR3 length equals 15 residues. Germline values: CDR1 GTSNPN, CDR2 SVGIG (reference sequence). The CDR3 here is CAWSLGPGSNQPQHF. The CDR3 coding sequence is TGTGCCTGGAGCCTTGGCCCGGGTAGCAATCAGCCCCAGCATTTT.

The chain employs TRBV30 and TRBJ2-7, with 7 bases matching TRBD1. Germline CDR1 and CDR2: GTSNPN and SVGIG (reference sequence). V shed 2 bases, J shed 6 bases, and the junction held 4 bases outside the gene matches. The CDR3 is 12 amino acids. The CDR3 nucleotides read TGTGCCTGGAGTTCGACAGGGATCGAGCAGTACTTC. Residues: CAWSSTGIEQYF.

The CDR3 loop is CASSLALAGAEYGYTF. Here the CDR3 DNA reads TGTGCCAGCAGCTTAGCGTTGGCGGGCGCGGAGTATGGCTACACCTTC. This chain connects TRBV7-2 to TRBJ1-2, with no clear D. Trimming pared 0 bases from V and 5 bases from J, leaving 16 bases between. The CDR3 totals 16 residues. Germline V gene data show CDR1 as SGHTA and CDR2 as FQGNSA.

This clone was seen a handful of times. This chain joins TRBV11-2 and TRBJ2-1; 12 nucleotides line up with TRBD2. There are 14 residues in the CDR3. V shed 5 bases, J shed 13 bases, and the junction held 9 bases outside the gene matches. The germline V gene has CDR1 SGHAT and CDR2 FQNNGV. The CDR3 DNA reads TGTGCCAGCAGCCCCGGACTAGCGGGAAAGAATCAGTTCTTC. This codes for CASSPGLAGKNQFF.

This clone was recorded a few times. This rearrangement joins TRBV4-3 to TRBJ2-2, with TRBD1 matching over 10 bases. From germline, CDR1 is LGHNA and CDR2 YSLEER. V shed 4 bases, J shed 3 bases, and the junction held 2 bases outside the gene matches. This CDR3 is built from 15 residues. The CDR3 reads CASSRGTGDTGELFF. The DNA of the CDR3 is TGCGCCAGCAGCCGAGGGACAGGGGACACCGGGGAGCTGTTTTTT.

This clone turned up a few times. The V gene is TRBV18, the J gene TRBJ2-7, with TRBD2 as a possible D gene (6 bases). CDR1 and CDR2 from the germline V gene are KGHSH and LQKENI. The CDR3 extends over 14 amino acids. Trimming pared 3 bases from V and 3 bases from J, leaving 12 bases between. The CDR3 protein is CASSPSPGSYEQYF. The CDR3 nucleotides read TGTGCCAGCTCACCTTCCCCCGGGAGCTACGAGCAGTACTTC.

This chain joins TRBV4-2 and TRBJ1-2; D possibly corresponds to TRBD1 (6 bases). The germline V gene encodes CDR1 LGHNA and CDR2 YNFKEQ. This CDR3 has 13 amino acids. Deletions cut 3 bases from V and 4 bases from J, with 9 bases between. The CDR3 spells CASSQGQIYGYTF. CDR3 in DNA: TGTGCCAGCAGCCAGGGACAAATCTATGGCTACACCTTC.

This clone turned up a few times. V and J are TRBV15 and TRBJ2-1; perhaps TRBD1 as D (6 bases). The CDR3 is 15 residues long. Germline V gene data show CDR1 as LNHNV and CDR2 as YYDKDF (reference sequence). V was cut by 0 bases and J by 8 bases, with 14 bases left in between. The DNA for the CDR3 is TGTGCCACCAGCAGAGACAGGGGCTTCAGGGATGAGCAGTTCTTC. This codes for CATSRDRGFRDEQFF.

J is TRBJ2-7 and V is TRBV7-2; TRBD1 or TRBD2 may be the D gene (5 bases each). Trimming shortened V by 2 bases and J by 5 bases, and 16 bases separated the two germline ends. The germline gives CDR1 SGHTA, CDR2 FQGNSA. This CDR3 is 15 amino acids long. The CDR3 spells CASSLTGGGTDEQYF. CDR3 bases: TGTGCCAGCAGCTTAACAGGTGGGGGAACGGACGAGCAGTACTTC. Complete variable domain (other parts from reference TRBV7-2 and TRBJ2-7): GAGVSQSPSNKVTEKGKDVELRCDPISGHTALYWYRQSLGQGLEFLIYFQGNSAPDKSGLPSDRFSAERTGGSVSTLTIQRTQQEDSAVYLCASSLTGGGTDEQYFGPGTRLTVT.

The rearrangement uses TRBV11-3 and TRBJ2-5; TRBD2 agrees at 10 bases. Germline values: CDR1 SGHNT, CDR2 YENEEA. This CDR3 region has 16 residues. V dropped 4 bases and J dropped 5; count of bases not matched to a gene: 10. This chain's CDR3 is CASSSRSGRSRETQYF. CDR3 DNA sequence: TGTGCCAGCAGCTCGCGTAGCGGGAGGTCTCGTGAGACCCAGTACTTC.

V gene TRBV4-1 combines with J gene TRBJ1-5, with TRBD1 as a possible D gene (6 bases). The CDR3 sequence is 14 residues long. CDR1 and CDR2 from the germline V gene are MGHRA and YSYEKL. With 2 bases removed from V and 7 bases from J, the gap between germline ends came to 12 bases. The CDR3 DNA reads as TGCGCCAGCAGCCAAACAGGGCTGAGGCAGCCCCAGCATTTT. Amino acid sequence: CASSQTGLRQPQHF.

The chain joins TRBV4-1 to TRBJ2-5; unclear D gene. Trimming cost V 2 bases and J 5 bases, with 9 bases left between them. The CDR3 consists of 13 residues. Germline lookup yields CDR1 MGHRA and CDR2 YSYEKL. The CDR3 protein is CASSQSPPETQYF. The CDR3 DNA is TGCGCCAGCAGCCAAAGCCCCCCCGAGACCCAGTACTTC.